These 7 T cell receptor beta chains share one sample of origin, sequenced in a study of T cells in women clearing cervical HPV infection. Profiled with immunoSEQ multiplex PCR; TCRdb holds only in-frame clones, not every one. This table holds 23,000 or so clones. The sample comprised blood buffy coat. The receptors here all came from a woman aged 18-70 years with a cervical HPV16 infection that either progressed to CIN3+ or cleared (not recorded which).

The CDR3 loop is CASSGISDRGEQYF. The sequenced part of the CDR3 DNA is TGTGCCAGCAGTGGTATCTCGGACAGGGGCGAG. This chain uses TRBV9 with TRBJ2-7; 9 bases fit TRBD1. The read ends 3 residues early relative to the CDR3; the germline J gene fills the gap. Germline-derived CDR1 and CDR2 are SGDLS and YYNGEE. This CDR3 comprises 14 residues. Germline trimming cut 5 bases from V and 6 bases from J; bases unmatched to any gene: 9.

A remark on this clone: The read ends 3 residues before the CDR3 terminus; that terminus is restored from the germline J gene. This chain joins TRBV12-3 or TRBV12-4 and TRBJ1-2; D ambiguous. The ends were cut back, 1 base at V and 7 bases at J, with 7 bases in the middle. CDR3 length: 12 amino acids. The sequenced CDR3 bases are TGTGCCAGCAGTTTAGACATCTCTGGC. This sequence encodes CASSLDISG. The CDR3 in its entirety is CASSLDISGYTF.

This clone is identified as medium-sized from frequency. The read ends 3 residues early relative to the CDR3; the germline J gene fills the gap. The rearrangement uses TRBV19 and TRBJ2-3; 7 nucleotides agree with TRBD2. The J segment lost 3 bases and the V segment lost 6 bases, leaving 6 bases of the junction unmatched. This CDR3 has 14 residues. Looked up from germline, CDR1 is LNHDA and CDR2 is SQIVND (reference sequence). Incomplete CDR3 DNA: TGTGCCAGTAGCCGGCGGGGGAGTACAGATACG. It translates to CASSRRGSTDT. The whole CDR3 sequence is CASSRRGSTDTQYF.

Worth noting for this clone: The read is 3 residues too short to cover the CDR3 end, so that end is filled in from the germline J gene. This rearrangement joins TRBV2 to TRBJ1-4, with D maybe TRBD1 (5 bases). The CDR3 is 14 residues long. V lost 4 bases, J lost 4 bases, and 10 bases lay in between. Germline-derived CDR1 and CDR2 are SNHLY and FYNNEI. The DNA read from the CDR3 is TGTGCCAGCAGTGGGGTGAGGGGTAATGAAAAA. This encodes CASSGVRGNEK. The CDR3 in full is CASSGVRGNEKLFF.

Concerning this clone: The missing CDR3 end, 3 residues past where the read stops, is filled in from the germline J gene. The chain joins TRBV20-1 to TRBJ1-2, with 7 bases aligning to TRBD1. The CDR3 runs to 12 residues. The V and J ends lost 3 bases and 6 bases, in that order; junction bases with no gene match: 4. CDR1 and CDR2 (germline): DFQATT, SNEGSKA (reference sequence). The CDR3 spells CSARRDSDGYTF. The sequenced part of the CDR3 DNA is TGCAGTGCTAGGCGGGACAGCGATGGC.

The CDR3 region is CASSGEEGQGAIGELFF. The DNA read from the CDR3 is TGTGCCAGTAGCGGGGAGGAGGGACAGGGGGCGATCGGGGAG. The chain uses TRBV19 and TRBJ2-2, with 12 nucleotides matching TRBD1. The read gets to within 3 residues of the CDR3 end, and the germline J gene fills in the rest. The CDR3 covers 17 residues. V lost 6 bases and J lost 7; bases outside the gene matches: 12. Germline V CDR1 and CDR2: LNHDA, SQIVND (reference sequence). Using reference TRBV19 and TRBJ2-2 for the parts outside the CDR3, the full variable domain is DGGITQSPKYLFRKEGQNVTLSCEQNLNHDAMYWYRQDPGQGLRLIYYSQIVNDFQKGDIAEGYSVSREKKESFPLTVTSAQKNPTAFYLCASSGEEGQGAIGELFFGEGSRLTVL.

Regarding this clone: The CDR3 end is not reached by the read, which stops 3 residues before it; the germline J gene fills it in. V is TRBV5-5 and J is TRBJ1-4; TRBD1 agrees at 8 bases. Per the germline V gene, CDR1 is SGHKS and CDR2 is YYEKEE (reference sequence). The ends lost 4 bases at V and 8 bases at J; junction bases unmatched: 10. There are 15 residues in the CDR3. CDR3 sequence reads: CASSKLQGAQEKLFF. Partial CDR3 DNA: TGTGCCAGCAGCAAATTGCAGGGGGCCCAGGAAAAA.